The present entry profiles one T cell receptor beta chain with its context. What it recognizes is unknown. The repertoire was sequenced with immunoSEQ multiplex PCR; TCRdb's copy has only in-frame clones and lacks some. The sample consists of about 58,000 clones, approximately 88% of them appearing once. This sample is drawn from a study of OX40 agonist ivuxolimab in advanced cancers. Whole-study results and caveats: Doses of 0.1 to 3.0 mg/kg were accompanied by clonal expansion of CD4+ and CD8+ blood T cells by week 6.

Per germline, CDR1 SGHAT and CDR2 FQNNGV. The V and J ends lost 0 bases and 4 bases respectively, with 7 bases between them. The CDR3 totals 13 residues. This TCR was recovered from an adult with an advanced solid tumor such as melanoma, head and neck, liver or kidney cancer. The chain carries TRBV11-2 and TRBJ2-7; D may be TRBD2 (5 bases). Sequenced material: CD4+ or CD8+ T cells sorted from blood, taken in a trial of the OX40 agonist ivuxolimab. CDR3 loop: CASSLDSGYEQYF. The CDR3 nucleotides read TGTGCCAGCAGCTTAGATTCGGGATACGAGCAGTACTTC. The variable domain in full, completed from reference TRBV11-2 and TRBJ2-7, reads EAGVAQSPRYKIIEKRQSVAFWCNPISGHATLYWYQQILGQGPKLLIQFQNNGVVDDSQLPKDRFSAERLKGVDSTLKIQPAKLEDSAVYLCASSLDSGYEQYFGPGTRLTVT.